The rows below give T cell receptor beta chains drawn from one sample of a study of blood T cell repertoires in COVID-19. TCRdb keeps only in-frame clones here, not all; method: immunoSEQ multiplex PCR. Of tens of thousands of clones listed, around nine tenths were seen once; the top ten hold about 9.1%. The sample taken for sequencing was peripheral blood. Every receptor here comes from an elderly woman with active COVID-19. CDR3s include the opening cysteine and the closing phenylalanine or tryptophan. The D gene is left open where the match is weak. Expanded clones get a size class; other rows say once, few or many, or leave the size out.

>TRBV28|.|.|TRBJ2-2
TGTGCCAGCAGTGGGACACGAACGACCGGGGAGCTGTTTTTT
CASSGTRTTGELFF
>TRBV7-9|.|few|TRBJ2-2
TGTGCCAGCAGCTTGGACAGAAACTACGCGAACACCGGGGAGCTGTTTTTT
CASSLDRNYANTGELFF
>TRBV3-1/TRBV3-2|TRBD1|.|TRBJ2-7
TGTGCCAGCAGCCAAGACCGACAGGGCGGGCAGTACTTC
CASSQDRQGGQYF
>TRBV28|TRBD1|.|TRBJ1-5
TGTGCCAGCAGTTTAAGTAAGGGACAGGGAGGTTTTCAGCCCCAGCATTTT
CASSLSKGQGGFQPQHF
>TRBV6-1|TRBD2|.|TRBJ2-5
TGTGCCAGCAGTGAAGCGCGGGAGTGGATTGGGACCCAGTACTTC
CASSEAREWIGTQYF
>TRBV6-5|TRBD1|.|TRBJ1-2
TGTGCCAGCAGTCACTTAGGGACAGGGCCCTATGGCTACACCTTC
CASSHLGTGPYGYTF
>TRBV5-1|TRBD1|.|TRBJ1-1
TGCGCCAGCAGCTTGGCAGGACAGGAGGAAGCTTTCTTT
CASSLAGQEEAFF
>TRBV6-2/TRBV6-3|.|.|TRBJ2-7
TGTGCCAGCAGTTACCGGGAAACCTCCTTTTACGAGCAGTACTTC
CASSYRETSFYEQYF
>TRBV7-8|TRBD1|.|TRBJ1-2
TGTGCCAGCAGCTTCGAGGGACAGGGCTATGGCTACACCTTC
CASSFEGQGYGYTF
>TRBV24-1|.|.|TRBJ1-4
TGTGCCATAGGCAAGGCAGGGGATGAAAAACTGTTTTTT
CAIGKAGDEKLFF
>TRBV5-4|TRBD2|.|TRBJ2-4
TGTGCCAGCAGCCAGGGACTAGCGGGAGGGCCCCTAGCCAAAAACATTCAGTACTTC
CASSQGLAGGPLAKNIQYF